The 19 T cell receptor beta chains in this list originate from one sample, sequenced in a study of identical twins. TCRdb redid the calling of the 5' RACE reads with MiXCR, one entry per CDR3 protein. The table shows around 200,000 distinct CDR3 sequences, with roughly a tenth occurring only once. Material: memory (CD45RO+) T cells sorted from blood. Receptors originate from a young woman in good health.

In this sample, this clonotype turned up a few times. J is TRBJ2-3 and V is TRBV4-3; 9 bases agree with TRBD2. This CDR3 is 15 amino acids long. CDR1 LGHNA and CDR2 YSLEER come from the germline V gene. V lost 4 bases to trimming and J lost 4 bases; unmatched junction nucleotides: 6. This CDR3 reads CASSPVAGEADTQYF. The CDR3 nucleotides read TGCGCCAGCAGCCCGGTAGCGGGAGAAGCAGATACGCAGTATTTT.

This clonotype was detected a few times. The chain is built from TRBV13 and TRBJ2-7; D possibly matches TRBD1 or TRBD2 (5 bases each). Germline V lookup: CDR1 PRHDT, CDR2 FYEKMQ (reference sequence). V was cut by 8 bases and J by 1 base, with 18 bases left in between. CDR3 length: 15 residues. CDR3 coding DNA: TGTGCCAGCGCCAGGGTCGGGACGGTATCCTACGAGCAGTACTTC. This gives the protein CASARVGTVSYEQYF.

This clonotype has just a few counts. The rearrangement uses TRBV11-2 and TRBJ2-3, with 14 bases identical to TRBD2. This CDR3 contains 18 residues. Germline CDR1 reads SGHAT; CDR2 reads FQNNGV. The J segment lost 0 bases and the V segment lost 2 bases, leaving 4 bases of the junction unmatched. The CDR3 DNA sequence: TGTGCCAGCAGCTTAAAAGGACTAGCGGGAGGAAGCACAGATACGCAGTATTTT. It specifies CASSLKGLAGGSTDTQYF. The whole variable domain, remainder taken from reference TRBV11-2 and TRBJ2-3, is EAGVAQSPRYKIIEKRQSVAFWCNPISGHATLYWYQQILGQGPKLLIQFQNNGVVDDSQLPKDRFSAERLKGVDSTLKIQPAKLEDSAVYLCASSLKGLAGGSTDTQYFGPGTRLTVL.

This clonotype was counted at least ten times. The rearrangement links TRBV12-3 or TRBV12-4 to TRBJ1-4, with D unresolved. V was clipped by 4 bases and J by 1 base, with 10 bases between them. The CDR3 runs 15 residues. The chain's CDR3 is CASSSGSGTNEKLFF. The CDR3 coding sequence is TGTGCCAGCAGTTCGGGGAGCGGAACTAATGAAAAACTGTTTTTT.

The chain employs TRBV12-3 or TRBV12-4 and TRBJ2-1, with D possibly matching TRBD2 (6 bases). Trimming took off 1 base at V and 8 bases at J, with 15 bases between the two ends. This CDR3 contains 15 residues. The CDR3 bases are TGTGCCAGCAGTTTAGGACTAGGCATTAACGATGAGCAGTTCTTC. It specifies CASSLGLGINDEQFF.

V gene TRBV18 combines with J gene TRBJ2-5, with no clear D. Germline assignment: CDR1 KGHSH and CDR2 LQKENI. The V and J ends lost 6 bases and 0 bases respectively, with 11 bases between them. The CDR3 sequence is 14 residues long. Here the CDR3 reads CASSQRTYQETQYF. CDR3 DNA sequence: TGTGCCAGCTCCCAACGGACGTACCAAGAGACCCAGTACTTC.

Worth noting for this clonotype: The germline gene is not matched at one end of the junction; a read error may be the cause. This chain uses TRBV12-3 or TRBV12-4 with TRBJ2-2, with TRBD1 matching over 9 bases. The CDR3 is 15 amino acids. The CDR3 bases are TGTGCCAGCAGCTTAGGGACAGGGAGGACCGGGGAGCTGTTTTTT. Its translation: CASSLGTGRTGELFF.

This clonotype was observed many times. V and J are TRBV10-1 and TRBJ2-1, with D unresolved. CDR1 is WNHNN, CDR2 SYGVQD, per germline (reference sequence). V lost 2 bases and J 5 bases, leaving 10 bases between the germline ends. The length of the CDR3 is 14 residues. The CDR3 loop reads CASSEALADNEQFF. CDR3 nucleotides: TGCGCCAGCAGTGAGGCTTTAGCAGACAATGAGCAGTTCTTC.

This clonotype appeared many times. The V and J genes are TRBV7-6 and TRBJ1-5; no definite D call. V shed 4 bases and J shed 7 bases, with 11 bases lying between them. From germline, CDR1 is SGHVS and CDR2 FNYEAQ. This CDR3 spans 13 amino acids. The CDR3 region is CASSSGGGQPQHF. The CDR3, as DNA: TGTGCCAGCAGCTCGGGTGGTGGGCAGCCCCAGCATTTT.

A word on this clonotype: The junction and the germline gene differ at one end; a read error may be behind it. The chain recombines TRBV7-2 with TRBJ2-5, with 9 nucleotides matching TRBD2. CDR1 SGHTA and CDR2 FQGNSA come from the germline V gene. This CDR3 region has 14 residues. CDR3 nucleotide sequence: TGTGCCAGCAGCCTAGCGGGGTCCCAAGAGACCCAGTACTTC. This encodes CASSLAGSQETQYF.

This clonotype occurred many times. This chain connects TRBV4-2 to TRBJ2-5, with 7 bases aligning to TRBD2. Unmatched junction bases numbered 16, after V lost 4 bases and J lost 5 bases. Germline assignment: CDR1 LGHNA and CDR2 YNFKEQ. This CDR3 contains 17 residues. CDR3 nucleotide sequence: TGTGCCAGCAGCCCGCCTCATCATACTAGCGAGGGGGAGACCCAGTACTTC. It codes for CASSPPHHTSEGETQYF.

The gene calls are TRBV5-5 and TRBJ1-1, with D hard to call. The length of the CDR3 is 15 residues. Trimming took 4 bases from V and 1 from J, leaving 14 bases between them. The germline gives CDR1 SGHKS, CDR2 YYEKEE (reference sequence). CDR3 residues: CASSGAGAGNTEAFF. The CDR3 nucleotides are TGTGCCAGCAGCGGCGCCGGCGCGGGGAACACTGAAGCTTTCTTT.

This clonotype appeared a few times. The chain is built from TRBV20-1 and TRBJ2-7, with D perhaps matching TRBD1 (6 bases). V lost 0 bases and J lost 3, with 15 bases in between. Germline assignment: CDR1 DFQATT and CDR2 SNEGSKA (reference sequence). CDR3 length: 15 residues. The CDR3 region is CSARDTGYWNYEQYF. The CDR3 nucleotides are TGCAGTGCTAGAGATACAGGGTATTGGAACTACGAGCAGTACTTC.

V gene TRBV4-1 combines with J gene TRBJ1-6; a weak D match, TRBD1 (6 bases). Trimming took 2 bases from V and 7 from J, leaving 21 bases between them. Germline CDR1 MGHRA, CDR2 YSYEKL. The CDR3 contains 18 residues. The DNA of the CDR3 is TGCGCCAGCAGCCAATGGAGAACAGGGCGCTTAGGAAATTCACCCCTCCACTTT. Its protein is CASSQWRTGRLGNSPLHF.

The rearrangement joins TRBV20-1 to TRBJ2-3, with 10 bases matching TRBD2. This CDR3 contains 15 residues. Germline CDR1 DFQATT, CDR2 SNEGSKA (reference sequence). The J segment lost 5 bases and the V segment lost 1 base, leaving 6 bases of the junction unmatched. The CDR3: CSARVGSGRKDTQYF. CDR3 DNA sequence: TGCAGTGCTAGAGTCGGTAGCGGGAGGAAAGATACGCAGTATTTT.

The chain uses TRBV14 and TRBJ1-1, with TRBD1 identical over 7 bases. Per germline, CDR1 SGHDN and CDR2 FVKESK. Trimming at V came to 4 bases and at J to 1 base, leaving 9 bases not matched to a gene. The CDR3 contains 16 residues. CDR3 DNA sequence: TGTGCCAGCAGCCTACAGACAGGGATCGGGAACACTGAAGCTTTCTTT. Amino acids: CASSLQTGIGNTEAFF.

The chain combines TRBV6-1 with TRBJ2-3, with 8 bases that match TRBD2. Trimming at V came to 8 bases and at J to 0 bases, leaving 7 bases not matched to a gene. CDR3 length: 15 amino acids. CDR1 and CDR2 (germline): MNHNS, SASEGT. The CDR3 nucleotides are TGTGCCAGCGGCGAGCGGGGGCGCAGCACAGATACGCAGTATTTT. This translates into CASGERGRSTDTQYF.

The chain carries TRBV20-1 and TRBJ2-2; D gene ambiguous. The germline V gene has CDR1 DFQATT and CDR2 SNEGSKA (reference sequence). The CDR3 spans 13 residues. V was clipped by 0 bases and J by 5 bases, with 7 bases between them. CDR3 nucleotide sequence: TGCAGTGCTAGAGATCCAGTTACCGGGGAGCTGTTTTTT. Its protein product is CSARDPVTGELFF.

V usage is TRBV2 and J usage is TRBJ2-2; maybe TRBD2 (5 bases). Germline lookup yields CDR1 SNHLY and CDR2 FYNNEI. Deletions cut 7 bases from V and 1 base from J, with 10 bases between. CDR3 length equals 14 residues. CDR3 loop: CASNSVRNTGELFF. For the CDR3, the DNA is TGTGCCAGCAATAGCGTCCGGAACACCGGGGAGCTGTTTTTT.